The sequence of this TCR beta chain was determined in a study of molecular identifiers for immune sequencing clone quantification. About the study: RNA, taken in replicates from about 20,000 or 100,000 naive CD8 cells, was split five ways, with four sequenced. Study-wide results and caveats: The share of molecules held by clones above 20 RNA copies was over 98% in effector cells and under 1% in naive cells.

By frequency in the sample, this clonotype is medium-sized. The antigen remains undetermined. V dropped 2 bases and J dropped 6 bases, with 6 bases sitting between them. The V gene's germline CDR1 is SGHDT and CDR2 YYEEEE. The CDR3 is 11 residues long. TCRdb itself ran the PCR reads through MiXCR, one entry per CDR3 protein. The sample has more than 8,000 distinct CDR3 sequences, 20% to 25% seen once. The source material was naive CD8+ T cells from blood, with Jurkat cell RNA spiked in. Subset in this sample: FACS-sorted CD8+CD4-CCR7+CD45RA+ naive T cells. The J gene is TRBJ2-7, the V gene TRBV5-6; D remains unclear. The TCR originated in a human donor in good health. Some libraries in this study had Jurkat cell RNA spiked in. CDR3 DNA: TGTGCCAGCAGCTTTGGTCTCGAGCAGTACTTC. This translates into CASSFGLEQYF.